These 25 T cell receptor beta chains were sequenced from one sample in a study of OX40 agonist ivuxolimab in advanced cancers. Repertoires were generated with immunoSEQ multiplex PCR, while TCRdb's copy carries only in-frame clones and drops some. There are some 90,000 clones in the sample; around 90% occur only once, and under 4% lies in the top ten. Sequences were derived from CD4+ or CD8+ T cells sorted from blood, sampled in a trial of the OX40 agonist ivuxolimab. These receptors all stem from an adult with an advanced solid tumor such as melanoma, head and neck, liver or kidney cancer.

This chain uses TRBV18 with TRBJ2-5; D is possibly TRBD1 (5 bases). This CDR3 has 13 residues. V was trimmed by 3 bases and J by 3 bases, leaving 8 bases between them. The germline CDR1 and CDR2 sequences are KGHSH and LQKENI. This chain's CDR3 is CASSPTVEETQYF. The CDR3 DNA reads TGTGCCAGCTCACCGACAGTTGAAGAGACCCAGTACTTC.

The chain combines TRBV2 with TRBJ1-1; 7 positions match TRBD1. V shed 7 bases and J 9 bases; nucleotides not matched to a gene: 5. This CDR3 spans 11 amino acids. Per the germline V gene, CDR1 is SNHLY and CDR2 is FYNNEI. The CDR3 coding sequence is TGTGCCAGCACACAGGGGAAAAAAGCTTTCTTT. Its protein product is CASTQGKKAFF.

The chain joins TRBV6-5 to TRBJ1-1; D remains unclear. The length of the CDR3 is 13 residues. V shed 2 bases and J shed 6 bases, with 10 bases lying between them. The germline V gene has CDR1 MNHEY and CDR2 SVGAGI. CDR3 nucleotide sequence: TGTGCCAGCAGTTACAGGGAGAGGGCTGAAGCTTTCTTT. Its protein is CASSYRERAEAFF.

The chain combines TRBV19 with TRBJ2-1; the match to TRBD1 covers 10 bases. The CDR3 is made up of 13 amino acids. Looked up from germline, CDR1 is LNHDA and CDR2 is SQIVND (reference sequence). J lost 8 bases, V lost 7 bases, and 5 bases had no gene match. CDR3: CASTGTGADEQFF. The CDR3 DNA reads as TGTGCCAGTACCGGGACAGGGGCCGATGAGCAGTTCTTC.

This chain joins TRBV4-3 and TRBJ2-6, with D unclear. The CDR3 sequence is 15 residues long. Germline-derived CDR1 and CDR2 are LGHNA and YSLEER. Trimming took 6 bases from V and 0 from J, leaving 9 bases between them. CDR3 sequence: CASSLESSGANVLTF. The DNA for the CDR3 is TGCGCCAGCAGTTTGGAGAGCTCTGGGGCCAACGTCCTGACTTTC.

The chain links TRBV7-2 to TRBJ1-5; the D is unclear. CDR1 SGHTA and CDR2 FQGNSA come from the germline V gene. V was clipped by 1 base and J by 0 bases, with 10 bases between them. This CDR3 region has 16 residues. The CDR3 region is CASSLDVSPSNQPQHF. CDR3 bases: TGTGCCAGCAGCTTAGATGTATCACCTAGCAATCAGCCCCAGCATTTT.

This chain links TRBV19 with TRBJ2-2; TRBD2 aligns across 13 bases. Germline V gene sequence: CDR1 LNHDA, CDR2 SQIVND (reference sequence). V lost 5 bases, J lost 8 bases, and 14 bases stayed unmatched. The CDR3 has 18 residues. The CDR3 region has the DNA TGTGCCAGTAGTCCGAGGGCGGGACTAGCGGGATCCCAGGGGGAGCTGTTTTTT. It codes for CASSPRAGLAGSQGELFF.

This clone has only one observation. The chain joins TRBV7-2 to TRBJ2-3; 10 nucleotides align to TRBD2. The CDR3 covers 15 residues. Germline V CDR1 and CDR2: SGHTA, FQGNSA. Unmatched junction bases numbered 6, after V lost 5 bases and J lost 4 bases. The DNA for the CDR3 is TGTGCCAGCAGCGGGACTAGCGACAGGCCAGATACGCAGTATTTT. The encoded protein is CASSGTSDRPDTQYF.

This rearrangement joins TRBV6-5 to TRBJ1-2; D unresolved. The CDR3 spans 13 residues. The ends were cut back, 4 bases at V and 8 bases at J, with 14 bases in the middle. Per the germline V gene, CDR1 is MNHEY and CDR2 is SVGAGI. In DNA form, the CDR3 reads TGTGCCAGCAGTTCCCGGCCCCTGGGAGGCTACACCTTC. This sequence encodes CASSSRPLGGYTF.

This clone was seen only once. The chain links TRBV19 to TRBJ1-1; 8 nucleotides match TRBD1. Germline CDR1 reads LNHDA; CDR2 reads SQIVND (reference sequence). V lost 3 bases, J lost 6 bases, and 6 bases stayed unmatched. CDR3 length equals 14 residues. CDR3 loop: CASSIRDRGPEAFF. CDR3 bases: TGTGCCAGTAGTATTAGAGACAGGGGCCCTGAAGCTTTCTTT.

The chain links TRBV5-4 to TRBJ2-1; no firm D call. In germline, CDR1 is SGHNT, CDR2 YYREEE (reference sequence). This CDR3 has 12 residues. The V end lost 1 base, the J end lost 9 bases, and 8 bases lay between the germline ends. The CDR3 DNA sequence: TGTGCCAGCAGCTTGCGGCGCGGTGAGCAGTTCTTC. Translated, it gives CASSLRRGEQFF.

Of note for this clone: At one end the junction does not follow the germline gene, possibly because of a read error. The sample contains more than one DNA sequence encoding this CDR3. The chain combines TRBV10-2 with TRBJ2-7; D possibly corresponds to TRBD2 (5 bases). There are 16 residues in the CDR3. CDR1 WSHSY and CDR2 SAAADI come from the germline V gene. As DNA, the CDR3 is TGCGCCAGTAGTGAGTCCGGGGAAGATGGTTTCTACGAGCAGTACTTC. Translated: CASSESGEDGFYEQYF.

The chain employs TRBV27 and TRBJ1-6; unclear D gene. CDR1 is MNHEY, CDR2 SMNVEV, per germline (reference sequence). The CDR3 spans 13 residues. Trimming removed 1 base at V and 8 bases at J, with 6 bases between. The CDR3 loop is CASSLFVDSPLHF. CDR3 DNA sequence: TGTGCCAGCAGTTTATTTGTGGATTCACCCCTCCACTTT.

CDR3 residues: CASSYGDSHEQYF. DNA for the CDR3: TGTGCCAGCAGTTACGGAGACAGCCACGAGCAGTACTTC. The V call is TRBV6-5, the J call TRBJ2-7; TRBD1 might be the D (5 bases). The CDR3 sequence is 13 residues long. Germline V gene data show CDR1 as MNHEY and CDR2 as SVGAGI. Trimming cost V 2 bases and J 5 bases, with 10 bases left between them.

The chain uses TRBV7-2 and TRBJ1-2; no firm D call. Germline CDR1 is SGHTA and CDR2 is FQGNSA. V lost 1 base, J lost 8 bases, and 11 bases lay in between. The CDR3 has 13 residues. The CDR3 DNA sequence: TGTGCCAGCAGCTTAGTCGCCGGTCGCGGCTACACCTTC. This sequence encodes CASSLVAGRGYTF.

J is TRBJ1-5 and V is TRBV19; D is uncertain. Trimming cost V 5 bases and J 0 bases, with 23 bases left between them. This CDR3 is 19 amino acids long. In germline, CDR1 is LNHDA, CDR2 SQIVND (reference sequence). Here the CDR3 reads CASSPESQYFLYSNQPQHF. CDR3 in DNA: TGTGCCAGTAGTCCTGAAAGCCAATATTTTTTATATAGCAATCAGCCCCAGCATTTT.

This rearrangement joins TRBV29-1 to TRBJ1-1, with D hard to call. Trimming took 4 bases from V and 1 from J, leaving 7 bases between them. Germline lookup yields CDR1 SQVTM and CDR2 ANQGSEA. The CDR3 loop spans 12 amino acids. The CDR3 region has the DNA TGCAGCGTTGTAGGAGGGAACACTGAAGCTTTCTTT. Its translation: CSVVGGNTEAFF.

CDR3 in amino acids: CASSLSLRFSYEQYF. CDR3 coding DNA: TGTGCCAGCAGTTTATCGCTGAGATTCTCCTACGAGCAGTACTTC. The chain employs TRBV27 and TRBJ2-7; unclear D gene. Germline CDR1 and CDR2: MNHEY and SMNVEV (reference sequence). The CDR3 is 15 amino acids. V was clipped by 0 bases and J by 0 bases, with 9 bases between them.

DNA of the CDR3: TGTGCCAGCAGCGAACGGGACAGTGGGAGTATTGAGCAGTTCTTC. Its protein is CASSERDSGSIEQFF. This chain joins TRBV6-5 and TRBJ2-1; TRBD1 matches 7 bases. Germline V lookup: CDR1 MNHEY, CDR2 SVGAGI. The trim removed 6 bases at V and 9 bases at J, leaving 14 bases unmatched. The CDR3 totals 15 residues.

This chain connects TRBV6-1 to TRBJ2-1; tentatively, D is TRBD2 (5 bases). The CDR3 consists of 16 residues. V lost 2 bases, J lost 0 bases, and 11 bases lay in between. Germline CDR1 is MNHNS and CDR2 is SASEGT. The CDR3 loop is CASSESGGNSYNEQFF. DNA for the CDR3: TGTGCCAGCAGTGAAAGCGGTGGTAACTCCTACAATGAGCAGTTCTTC.

V gene TRBV9 combines with J gene TRBJ1-3; D may be TRBD1 (6 bases). CDR1 and CDR2 from the germline V gene are SGDLS and YYNGEE. The CDR3 totals 19 residues. V was cut by 0 bases and J by 0 bases, with 19 bases left in between. CDR3 residues: CASSVEGGGLTFSGNTIYF. The CDR3 coding sequence is TGTGCCAGCAGCGTAGAGGGGGGAGGCTTAACTTTCTCTGGAAACACCATATATTTT. Full variable domain (missing parts from reference TRBV9 and TRBJ1-3): DSGVTQTPKHLITATGQRVTLRCSPRSGDLSVYWYQQSLDQGLQFLIQYYNGEERAKGNILERFSAQQFPDLHSELNLSSLELGDSALYFCASSVEGGGLTFSGNTIYFGEGSWLTVV.

The chain has TRBV5-4 and TRBJ2-7; a possible D gene is TRBD2 (5 bases). The CDR3 sequence is 14 residues long. The V end was cut by 4 bases, the J end by 4 bases, with 15 bases between. CDR1 SGHNT and CDR2 YYREEE come from the germline V gene (reference sequence). In DNA form, the CDR3 reads TGTGCCAGCAGCCCCGGGATTGAAACGTACGAGCAGTACTTC. This gives the protein CASSPGIETYEQYF.

V gene TRBV19 combines with J gene TRBJ1-1; D may be TRBD1 (5 bases). V lost 5 bases to trimming and J lost 0 bases, with 16 bases between them. The CDR3 has 16 residues. Looked up from germline, CDR1 is LNHDA and CDR2 is SQIVND (reference sequence). CDR3: CASSWGLRSLNTEAFF. CDR3 nucleotides: TGTGCCAGTAGTTGGGGGTTGAGGTCCCTGAACACTGAAGCTTTCTTT. The full variable domain, with the rest looked up from reference TRBV19 and TRBJ1-1, is DGGITQSPKYLFRKEGQNVTLSCEQNLNHDAMYWYRQDPGQGLRLIYYSQIVNDFQKGDIAEGYSVSREKKESFPLTVTSAQKNPTAFYLCASSWGLRSLNTEAFFGQGTRLTVV.

This rearrangement joins TRBV5-6 to TRBJ1-1; maybe TRBD1 (6 bases). The CDR3 extends over 16 amino acids. V was pared by 0 bases and J by 0 bases, with 12 bases between. Germline CDR1 is SGHDT and CDR2 is YYEEEE. CDR3 loop: CASSLGQVTVNTEAFF. The CDR3 DNA sequence: TGTGCCAGCAGCTTGGGACAGGTCACAGTGAACACTGAAGCTTTCTTT. The full variable domain, rest sourced from reference TRBV5-6 and TRBJ1-1, is DAGVTQSPTHLIKTRGQQVTLRCSPKSGHDTVSWYQQALGQGPQFIFQYYEEEERQRGNFPDRFSGHQFPNYSSELNVNALLLGDSALYLCASSLGQVTVNTEAFFGQGTRLTVV.

The chain uses TRBV4-1 and TRBJ2-5, with D maybe TRBD1 (5 bases). The CDR3 loop spans 14 amino acids. Germline CDR1 MGHRA, CDR2 YSYEKL. The V end lost 1 base, the J end lost 3 bases, and 9 bases lay between the germline ends. Written as DNA, the CDR3 is TGCGCCAGCAGCCAAGTCGCCAGGGAAGAGACCCAGTACTTC. Encoded protein: CASSQVAREETQYF.